This T cell receptor (beta chain) was sequenced for a study of a mutant IDH1 vaccine in newly diagnosed glioma. Regarding time point: week 35, safety follow-up. The investigators gave 300 ug of mutant IDH1 20-mer peptide in each vaccine dose, together with topical imiquimod. CDR1 and CDR2 from the germline V gene are SNHLY and FYNNEI. The CDR3 has 13 residues. Trimming left V 7 bases short and J 4 bases short, with 13 bases between. The sample holds a few counts of this clone. Its antigen is unidentified. The data were produced by immunoSEQ multiplex PCR, yet TCRdb's version contains in-frame clones alone and is incomplete. The sample has some 29,000 clones; roughly 82% are singletons.

The clonotype originates from a man aged 45 to 65 with glioma. The source was PBMCs, collected from a glioma patient whose treatment included an IDH1 peptide vaccine. The V and J genes are TRBV2 and TRBJ2-5, with D possibly TRBD2 on 6 matching bases. CDR3 sequence reads: CASNPRRGETQYF. The CDR3 nucleotides read TGTGCCAGCAACCCTAGGAGGGGAGAGACCCAGTACTTC.